The 17 T cell receptor beta chains below all came from one sample that was sequenced in a study of CD8 T cells in ankylosing spondylitis. TCRdb called the 5' RACE reads again in MiXCR, with one record for every CDR3 protein. The sample yields approximately 350,000 distinct CDR3 sequences, roughly 14% seen once. The sample was blood, either unsorted or a sorted T cell fraction (not recorded which). The receptors originated from a male donor with ankylosing spondylitis or in good health (not recorded which).

This clonotype was recorded a few times. The chain combines TRBV12-3 or TRBV12-4 with TRBJ2-2; D is ambiguous. The V gene lost 8 bases and the J gene lost 2 bases, with 9 bases spanning the gap. This CDR3 is built from 13 residues. The CDR3 coding sequence is TGTGCCAGCGTCGGTCCCAACACCGGGGAGCTGTTTTTT. Protein: CASVGPNTGELFF.

The rearrangement uses TRBV7-9 and TRBJ2-7, with unresolved D. The V and J ends lost 2 bases and 7 bases respectively, with 6 bases between them. The CDR3 consists of 11 residues. Looked up from germline, CDR1 is SEHNR and CDR2 is FQNEAQ (reference sequence). The CDR3 region has the DNA TGTGCCAGCAGCTTACAAGAAGAGCAGTACTTC. This sequence encodes CASSLQEEQYF.

This chain uses TRBV5-1 with TRBJ2-2; D remains unclear. V was cut by 5 bases and J by 1 base, with 9 bases left in between. Germline assignment: CDR1 SGHRS and CDR2 YFSETQ. CDR3 length equals 14 residues. CDR3 loop: CASRFTVNTGELFF. The CDR3 nucleotides are TGCGCCAGCAGGTTTACAGTGAACACCGGGGAGCTGTTTTTT.

The chain uses TRBV20-1 and TRBJ2-1; 7 bases fit TRBD1. This CDR3 contains 14 residues. J gave up 7 bases and V 2 bases, and 8 bases lay outside the gene matches. Germline CDR1 is DFQATT and CDR2 is SNEGSKA (reference sequence). DNA for the CDR3: TGCAGTGCTAGAAGGGGGCAAATTATGAATGAGCAGTTCTTC. Translating gives CSARRGQIMNEQFF.

The rearrangement uses TRBV20-1 and TRBJ1-4; D is undetermined. The CDR3 spans 11 residues. CDR1 is DFQATT and CDR2 is SNEGSKA in the germline V gene (reference sequence). V lost 6 bases and J lost 8, with 10 bases in between. The CDR3 DNA reads as TGCAGTGCCATCGGACCCGAAAAACTGTTTTTT. It translates to CSAIGPEKLFF.

This clonotype showed up just a few times. The chain joins TRBV5-6 to TRBJ2-7, with no clear D. The V end lost 2 bases, the J end lost 13 bases, and 16 bases lay between the germline ends. Germline loops: CDR1 SGHDT, CDR2 YYEEEE. CDR3 size: 12 residues. The CDR3 sequence: CASSLTGLYPYF. CDR3 nucleotide sequence: TGTGCCAGCAGCTTAACCGGTCTGTATCCCTACTTC.

This clonotype was seen only a few times. The chain joins TRBV9 to TRBJ2-5; the D is unclear. V was trimmed by 0 bases and J by 4 bases, leaving 13 bases between them. The germline V gene has CDR1 SGDLS and CDR2 YYNGEE. This CDR3 has 15 residues. The CDR3 coding sequence is TGTGCCAGCAGCGTAGGGGCCAGCCCTAGAGAGACCCAGTACTTC. This translates into CASSVGASPRETQYF.

CDR3 DNA sequence: TGTGCCAGCAGCTACACCGGGACAGCTTACAATGAGCAGTTCTTC. It codes for CASSYTGTAYNEQFF. The chain uses TRBV7-2 and TRBJ2-1; 7 nucleotides agree with TRBD1. The CDR3 spans 15 residues. V was pared by 4 bases and J by 4 bases, with 7 bases of the junction left unmatched. Germline CDR1 and CDR2: SGHTA and FQGNSA.

There are a few counts of this clonotype. This chain links TRBV6-1 with TRBJ2-1; TRBD2 matches at 8 bases. Germline CDR1 and CDR2: MNHNS and SASEGT. The CDR3 runs to 14 residues. Trimming removed 4 bases from V and 9 bases from J; junction bases left unmatched: 8. Written as DNA, the CDR3 is TGTGCCAGCAGTGCCGGACTAGCATTCTTTGAGCAGTTCTTC. Its protein product is CASSAGLAFFEQFF.

In this sample, this clonotype turned up a few times. The genes are TRBV20-1 and TRBJ2-1; no definite D call. Germline V gene sequence: CDR1 DFQATT, CDR2 SNEGSKA (reference sequence). V shed 2 bases and J shed 4 bases, with 9 bases lying between them. The CDR3 totals 13 residues. The CDR3 DNA is TGCAGTGCTAGATCCTCTAGATACAATGAGCAGTTCTTC. It translates to CSARSSRYNEQFF.

This clonotype was counted at least ten times. The chain recombines TRBV3-1 with TRBJ1-4; 7 bases align to TRBD1. This CDR3 has 14 residues. V was clipped by 1 base and J by 8 bases; unmatched bases: 4. CDR1 and CDR2 from the germline V gene are LGHDT and YNNKEL (reference sequence). This chain's CDR3 is CASSQVQGREKLFF. For the CDR3, the DNA is TGTGCCAGCAGCCAAGTACAGGGGAGGGAAAAACTGTTTTTT.

This clonotype appeared a few times. The CDR3 DNA reads as TGTGCCGTTAACCCCCCGAACATTGGGGGCTACTCTGGAAACACCATATATTTT. Amino acid sequence: CAVNPPNIGGYSGNTIYF. The rearrangement uses TRBV10-3 and TRBJ1-3; a possible D gene is TRBD1 (6 bases). Trimming removed 11 bases from V and 0 bases from J, with 26 bases in between. The CDR3 runs to 18 residues. Germline-derived CDR1 and CDR2 are ENHRY and SYGVKD.

The chain carries TRBV9 and TRBJ2-1; D tentatively reads TRBD1 or TRBD2 (5 bases each). Germline V CDR1 and CDR2: SGDLS, YYNGEE. The CDR3 covers 13 residues. Between the trimmed V and J ends, which lost 0 bases and 10 bases, there was a span of 11 bases. CDR3 coding DNA: TGTGCCAGCAGCGTAGCGGTCGGGACCGAGCAGTTCTTC. Encoded protein: CASSVAVGTEQFF.

This clonotype was counted only a few times. The V and J genes are TRBV28 and TRBJ2-2; TRBD1 or TRBD2 may be the D gene (6 bases each). The V and J ends lost 1 base and 1 base respectively, with 13 bases between them. The CDR3 extends over 17 amino acids. Germline CDR1 and CDR2: MDHEN and SYDVKM. The CDR3 nucleotides read TGTGCCAGCAGTTTATCACCGGGGGCCGTGAACACCGGGGAGCTGTTTTTT. This gives the protein CASSLSPGAVNTGELFF.

This chain links TRBV11-2 with TRBJ2-1; D ambiguous. Germline V gene lookup returns CDR1 SGHAT and CDR2 FQNNGV. The CDR3 length is 12 residues. V shed 3 bases and J shed 7 bases, with 7 bases lying between them. The CDR3 DNA sequence: TGTGCCAGCAGCTTGACTTTGAATGAGCAGTTCTTC. It encodes CASSLTLNEQFF.

This clonotype has only a few counts. The rearrangement joins TRBV10-3 to TRBJ1-2, with TRBD1 matching 8 bases. With V trimmed by 1 base and J by 7 bases, 8 bases remained unmatched. Germline lookup yields CDR1 ENHRY and CDR2 SYGVKD. The CDR3 is 15 amino acids. For the CDR3, the DNA is TGTGCCATCAGTGAGTTCGGACAGGGCCGGGGTGGCTACACCTTC. Translation gives CAISEFGQGRGGYTF.

This clonotype was observed a few times. V usage is TRBV10-3 and J usage is TRBJ2-7; D unresolved. The CDR3 has 14 amino acids. Germline loops: CDR1 ENHRY, CDR2 SYGVKD. The germline V and J ends were trimmed by 8 bases and 3 bases, with 17 bases remaining between them. CDR3 sequence: CAICSADARYEQYF. The DNA of the CDR3 is TGTGCCATCTGTTCAGCAGACGCCCGCTACGAGCAGTACTTC.